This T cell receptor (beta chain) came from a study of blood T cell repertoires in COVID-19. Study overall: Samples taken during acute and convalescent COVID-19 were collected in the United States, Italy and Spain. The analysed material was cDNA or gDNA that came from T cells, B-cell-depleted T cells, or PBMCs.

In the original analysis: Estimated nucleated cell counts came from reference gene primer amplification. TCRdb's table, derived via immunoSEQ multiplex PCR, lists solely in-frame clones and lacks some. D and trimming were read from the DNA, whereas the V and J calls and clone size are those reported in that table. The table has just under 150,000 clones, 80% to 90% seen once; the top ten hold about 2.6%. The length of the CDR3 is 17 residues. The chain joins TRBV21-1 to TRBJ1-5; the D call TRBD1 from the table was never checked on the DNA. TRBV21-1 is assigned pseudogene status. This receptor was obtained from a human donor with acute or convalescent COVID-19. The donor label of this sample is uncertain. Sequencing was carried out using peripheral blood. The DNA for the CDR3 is TGTGCCAGATCGTGGACAGGGGACCTTATGGGCAATCAGCCCCAGCATTTT. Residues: CARSWTGDLMGNQPQHF.